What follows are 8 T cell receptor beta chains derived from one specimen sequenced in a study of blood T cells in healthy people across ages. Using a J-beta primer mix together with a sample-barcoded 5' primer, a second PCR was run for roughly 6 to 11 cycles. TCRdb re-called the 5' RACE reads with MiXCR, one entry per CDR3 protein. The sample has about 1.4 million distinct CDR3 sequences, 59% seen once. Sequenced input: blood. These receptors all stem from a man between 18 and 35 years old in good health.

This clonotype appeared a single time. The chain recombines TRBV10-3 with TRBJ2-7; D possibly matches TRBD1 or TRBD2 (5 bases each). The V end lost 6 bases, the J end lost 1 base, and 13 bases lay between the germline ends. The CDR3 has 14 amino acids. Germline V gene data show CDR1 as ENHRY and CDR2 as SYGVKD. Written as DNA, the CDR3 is TGTGCCATCAGACCCGGGACCGATTCCTACGAGCAGTACTTC. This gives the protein CAIRPGTDSYEQYF.

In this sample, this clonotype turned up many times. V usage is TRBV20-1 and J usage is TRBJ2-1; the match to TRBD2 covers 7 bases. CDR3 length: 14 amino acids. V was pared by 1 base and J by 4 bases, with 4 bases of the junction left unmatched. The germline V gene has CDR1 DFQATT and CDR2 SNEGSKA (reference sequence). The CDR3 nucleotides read TGCAGTGCTAGAGGGCTAGCGGTGTACAATGAGCAGTTCTTC. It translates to CSARGLAVYNEQFF.

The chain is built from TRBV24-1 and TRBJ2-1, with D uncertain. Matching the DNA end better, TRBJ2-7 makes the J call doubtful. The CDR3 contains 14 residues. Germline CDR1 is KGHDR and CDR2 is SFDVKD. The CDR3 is CATSDPNYNNEQYF. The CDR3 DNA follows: TGTGCCACCAGTGATCCGAACTACAACAATGAGCAGTACTTC.

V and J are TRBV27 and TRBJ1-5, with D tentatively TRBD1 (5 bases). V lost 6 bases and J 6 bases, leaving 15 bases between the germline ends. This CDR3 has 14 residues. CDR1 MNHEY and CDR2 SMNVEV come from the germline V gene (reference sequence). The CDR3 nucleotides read TGTGCCAGCAGCCTCCAGGGCAGGGCTCAGCCCCAGCATTTT. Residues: CASSLQGRAQPQHF.

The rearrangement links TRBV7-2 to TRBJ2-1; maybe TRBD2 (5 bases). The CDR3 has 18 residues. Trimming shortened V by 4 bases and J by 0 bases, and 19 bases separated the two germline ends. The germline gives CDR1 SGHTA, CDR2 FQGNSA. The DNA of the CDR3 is TGTGCCAGCAGCTCCCCCGCGCTAGCCCAACGCTCCTACAATGAGCAGTTCTTC. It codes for CASSSPALAQRSYNEQFF.

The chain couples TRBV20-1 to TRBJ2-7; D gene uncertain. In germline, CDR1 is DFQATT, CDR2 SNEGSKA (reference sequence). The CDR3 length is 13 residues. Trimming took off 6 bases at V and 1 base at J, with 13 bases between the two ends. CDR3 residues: CSAPRQDSYEQYF. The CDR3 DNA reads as TGCAGTGCCCCCCGGCAGGATTCCTACGAGCAGTACTTC.

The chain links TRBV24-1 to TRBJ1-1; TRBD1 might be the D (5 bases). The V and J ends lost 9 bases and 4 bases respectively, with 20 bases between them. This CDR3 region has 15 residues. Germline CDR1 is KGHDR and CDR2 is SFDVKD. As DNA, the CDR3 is TGTGCCACCGGAGGGGCCCCCGTTTGTTTCACTGAAGCTTTCTTT. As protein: CATGGAPVCFTEAFF.

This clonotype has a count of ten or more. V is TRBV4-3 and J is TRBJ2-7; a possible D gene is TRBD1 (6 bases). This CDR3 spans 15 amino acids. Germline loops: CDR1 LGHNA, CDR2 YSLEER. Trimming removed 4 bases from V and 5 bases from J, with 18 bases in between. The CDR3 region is CASSPSWQGNNEQYF. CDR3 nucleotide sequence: TGCGCCAGCAGCCCATCCTGGCAGGGGAACAACGAGCAGTACTTC.